The 3 T cell receptor beta chains listed next were all sequenced from one sample in a study of early T cells in non-severe SARS-CoV-2 infection. TCRdb recomputed calls from the 5' RACE reads with MiXCR, one row per CDR3 protein. The table records 55,000 to 65,000 distinct CDR3 sequences, roughly 12% of them present only once. This material consisted of whole blood, taken at baseline. The origin of the receptors is an adult who was a healthcare worker with PCR-confirmed SARS-CoV-2 infection or an uninfected control (not recorded which).

The chain recombines TRBV6-5 with TRBJ2-7; 9 nucleotides match TRBD2. Germline values: CDR1 MNHEY, CDR2 SVGAGI. Germline trimming cut 2 bases from V and 2 bases from J; bases unmatched to any gene: 4. CDR3 length: 15 amino acids. The CDR3 DNA sequence: TGTGCCAGCAGTTACGCTAGCGGGATTGCCTACGAGCAGTACTTC. Protein product: CASSYASGIAYEQYF.

The rearrangement joins TRBV3-1 to TRBJ1-2; D is possibly TRBD1 (5 bases). The V end was cut by 4 bases, the J end by 3 bases, with 15 bases between. The CDR3 length is 15 residues. The V gene's germline CDR1 is LGHDT and CDR2 YNNKEL (reference sequence). The CDR3 reads CASSPTGHSHYGYTF. In DNA, the CDR3 is TGTGCCAGCAGCCCCACAGGCCACTCTCACTATGGCTACACCTTC.

This clonotype was detected ten times or more. V and J are TRBV11-2 and TRBJ2-1; 8 bases match TRBD1. Trimming cost V 1 base and J 12 bases; bases outside gene matches: 14. Per germline, CDR1 SGHAT and CDR2 FQNNGV. This CDR3 is 16 amino acids long. CDR3 DNA: TGTGCCAGCAGCTTAGTTCTCCGGGACAGGAGTCTGGGGCAGTTCTTC. Translation gives CASSLVLRDRSLGQFF.